A selection of T cell receptor beta chains follows, all from one sample in a study of shared clonotypes between healthy human individuals. Sequencing used immunoSEQ multiplex PCR; TCRdb keeps in-frame clones, though not all of them. This repertoire shows approximately 840,000 clones, about 96% found once; its top ten account for around 0.21%. The sequenced sample consisted of naive CD8+ T cells sorted from blood. The receptors originated from a man aged 30 to 45 in good health. Both conserved end residues are part of each CDR3.

V gene: TRBV11-3
J gene: TRBJ2-1
CDR3 protein: CASSLDGGQFF

V gene: TRBV7-2
J gene: TRBJ2-1
CDR3 protein: CASSLGRNEQFF

V gene: TRBV2
J gene: TRBJ2-7
CDR3 protein: CASNLRDAGYEQYF

V gene: TRBV18
J gene: TRBJ2-7
CDR3 protein: CASSGVTGTSTYEQYF

V gene: TRBV10-2
J gene: TRBJ2-1
CDR3 protein: CASTGGANNEQFF

V gene: TRBV27
J gene: TRBJ2-7
CDR3 protein: CASSSNLYEQYF

V gene: TRBV7-2
J gene: TRBJ2-7
CDR3 protein: CASSLLGVSYEQYF

V gene: TRBV6-1
J gene: TRBJ2-1
CDR3 protein: CASIGTYNEQFF

V gene: TRBV4-1
J gene: TRBJ2-1
CDR3 protein: CASSQVGAGGPMYEQFF

V gene: TRBV7-2
J gene: TRBJ2-7
CDR3 protein: CASSAVRGGRDEQYF

V gene: TRBV27
J gene: TRBJ2-7
CDR3 protein: CASSPSGTPFYEQYF

V gene: TRBV7-6
J gene: TRBJ2-7
CDR3 protein: CASSLSGTGGGRGSYEQYF

V gene: TRBV10-3
J gene: TRBJ1-1
CDR3 protein: CAIQEPNTEAFF

V gene: TRBV27
J gene: TRBJ1-5
CDR3 protein: CASSYRGWGQPQHF

V gene: TRBV7-9
J gene: TRBJ2-3
CDR3 protein: CASSPPPGARKAGADTQYF

V gene: TRBV28
J gene: TRBJ2-3
CDR3 protein: CASSFKVSTDTQYF

V gene: TRBV7-6
J gene: TRBJ2-7
CDR3 protein: CASSLGGIGAYEQYF

V gene: TRBV28
J gene: TRBJ1-1
CDR3 protein: CASSEQGASTMNTEAFF

V gene: TRBV7-9
J gene: TRBJ2-7
CDR3 protein: CASSPSDYEQYF

V gene: TRBV5-1
J gene: TRBJ2-5
CDR3 protein: CASSLDMAETQYF

V gene: TRBV7-9
J gene: TRBJ2-7
CDR3 protein: CASSLSANRNYEQYF

V gene: TRBV7-9
J gene: TRBJ2-7
CDR3 protein: CASSPGGYYEQYF

V gene: TRBV10-3
J gene: TRBJ2-1
CDR3 protein: CAISESRDQDSYNEQFF

V gene: TRBV7-9
J gene: TRBJ2-7
CDR3 protein: CASGQGHEQYF

V gene: TRBV28
J gene: TRBJ2-2
CDR3 protein: CASSLTGLTGELFF

V gene: TRBV19
J gene: TRBJ2-5
CDR3 protein: CASSISEGGTQYF

V gene: TRBV29-1
J gene: TRBJ1-1
CDR3 protein: CSVALTEAFF

V gene: TRBV28
J gene: TRBJ1-4
CDR3 protein: CASSPDRIATNEKLFF

V gene: TRBV5-1
J gene: TRBJ2-1
CDR3 protein: CASSSGGYNEQFF

V gene: TRBV4-3
J gene: TRBJ2-4
CDR3 protein: CASSQDQGDGNIQYF

V gene: TRBV7-9
J gene: TRBJ2-1
CDR3 protein: CASSLTGEDSYNEQFF

V gene: TRBV7-2
J gene: TRBJ2-2
CDR3 protein: CASSLAGVNTGELFF

V gene: TRBV7-9
J gene: TRBJ1-2
CDR3 protein: CASSLVTGGINDGYTF

V gene: TRBV30
J gene: TRBJ2-7
CDR3 protein: CAWRSEGGEQYF

V gene: TRBV19
J gene: TRBJ2-2
CDR3 protein: CASSYRDGNTGELFF

V gene: TRBV7-8
J gene: TRBJ2-1
CDR3 protein: CASRGSLAGGISRADEQFF

V gene: TRBV7-9
J gene: TRBJ2-2
CDR3 protein: CASSFSEVPGELFF

V gene: TRBV7-2
J gene: TRBJ2-7
CDR3 protein: CASSSAGLPNEQYF

V gene: TRBV9
J gene: TRBJ2-1
CDR3 protein: CASSPPAGGLNEQFF

V gene: TRBV5-4
J gene: TRBJ2-7
CDR3 protein: CASSLLGTGEQYF